These 25 T cell receptor beta chains share one sample of origin, sequenced in a study of blood T cell repertoires in COVID-19. Repertoires were generated with immunoSEQ multiplex PCR, while TCRdb's copy carries only in-frame clones and drops some. Of about 160,000 clones in the sample, approximately 82% were seen once. Source material: peripheral blood. The receptors were gathered from a man in his 70s who had recovered from COVID-19.

The gene calls are TRBV19 and TRBJ1-3; maybe TRBD1 (6 bases). In germline, CDR1 is LNHDA, CDR2 SQIVND (reference sequence). This CDR3 has 15 amino acids. Trimming pared 3 bases from V and 0 bases from J, leaving 9 bases between. CDR3 coding DNA: TGTGCCAGTAGTATGGACAGTGTCTCTGGAAACACCATATATTTT. Its translation is CASSMDSVSGNTIYF.

This chain uses TRBV21-1 with TRBJ1-5; TRBD1, the table's D call, was not compared with the DNA. TRBV21-1 is a pseudogene segment. This CDR3 has 16 residues. For the CDR3, the DNA is TGTGCCAGCAGCAAAACGAAGGACAGGGAGAATCAGCCCCAGCATTTT. Translated, it gives CASSKTKDRENQPQHF.

The rearrangement links TRBV3-1 (or the pseudogene TRBV3-2) to TRBJ1-1; a weak D match, TRBD1 (5 bases). Germline V gene lookup returns CDR1 LGHDT and CDR2 YNNKEL (reference sequence). The CDR3 sequence is 12 residues long. Trimming removed 1 base at V and 8 bases at J, with 8 bases between. The CDR3 is CASSQASGEAFF. CDR3 nucleotides: TGTGCCAGCAGCCAAGCTTCAGGGGAAGCTTTCTTT.

This clone has a single count. This sequence joins TRBV7-9 and TRBJ2-7, with 9 bases fitting TRBD1. The V and J ends lost 7 bases and 5 bases, in that order; junction bases with no gene match: 12. CDR3 size: 15 residues. The germline CDR1 and CDR2 sequences are SEHNR and FQNEAQ (reference sequence). DNA for the CDR3: TGTGCCAGCACCCACTCTAGGGACAGGGCTGACGAGCAGTACTTC. Residues: CASTHSRDRADEQYF.

The chain couples TRBV6-5 to TRBJ1-1, with D perhaps matching TRBD1 (6 bases). The CDR3 runs 13 residues. CDR1 is MNHEY and CDR2 is SVGAGI in the germline V gene. V lost 8 bases to trimming and J lost 6 bases, with 16 bases between them. CDR3 protein: CASAPSGAAEAFF. CDR3 coding DNA: TGTGCCAGCGCCCCATCAGGGGCTGCTGAAGCTTTCTTT.

In its sample, this clone was seen a few times. The rearrangement joins TRBV19 to TRBJ2-5; D is perhaps TRBD1 (6 bases). V gave up 5 bases and J gave up 4 bases, with 20 bases separating them. The CDR3 runs to 16 residues. Looked up from germline, CDR1 is LNHDA and CDR2 is SQIVND (reference sequence). The CDR3 here is CASSPLGAQGIETQYF. The CDR3 DNA sequence: TGTGCCAGTAGTCCCCTGGGAGCACAGGGCATAGAGACCCAGTACTTC.

This clone has only one observation. The chain joins TRBV30 to TRBJ2-7; the D gene is possibly TRBD1 (6 bases). In germline, CDR1 is GTSNPN, CDR2 SVGIG (reference sequence). CDR3 length equals 13 residues. V was trimmed by 4 bases and J by 3 bases, leaving 13 bases between them. The CDR3 coding sequence is TGTGCCTGGAACAGGGTAAACGGCTACGAGCAGTACTTC. Its translation is CAWNRVNGYEQYF.

This chain joins TRBV6-1 and TRBJ2-3, with TRBD2 matching over 12 bases. This CDR3 has 16 residues. V lost 0 bases to trimming and J lost 6 bases; unmatched junction nucleotides: 4. The germline gives CDR1 MNHNS, CDR2 SASEGT. The CDR3 bases are TGTGCCAGCAGTGAAGCACTAGCGGGAGGAACCGATACGCAGTATTTT. Protein: CASSEALAGGTDTQYF.

The rearrangement joins TRBV6-2 or TRBV6-3 to TRBJ2-1; 14 bases align to TRBD2. The CDR3 contains 17 residues. V gave up 2 bases and J gave up 7 bases; unmatched junction bases: 7. CDR1 MNHEY and CDR2 SVGEGT come from the germline V gene. The CDR3 sequence is CASSYPNGTSGRNEQFF. The CDR3 DNA reads as TGTGCCAGCAGTTACCCGAACGGGACTAGCGGGAGAAATGAGCAGTTCTTC.

The gene calls are TRBV7-9 and TRBJ1-5; no definite D call. V was clipped by 5 bases and J by 4 bases, with 12 bases between them. This CDR3 spans 14 amino acids. Per germline, CDR1 SEHNR and CDR2 FQNEAQ (reference sequence). The CDR3 reads CASSALAGNQPQHF. DNA of the CDR3: TGTGCCAGCAGCGCTCTGGCGGGGAATCAGCCCCAGCATTTT.

The V gene is TRBV6-5, the J gene TRBJ1-3; unclear D gene. Germline CDR1 reads MNHEY; CDR2 reads SVGAGI. The CDR3 consists of 12 residues. V lost 4 bases to trimming and J lost 3 bases, with 4 bases between them. The CDR3 sequence: CASSSGGNTIYF. In DNA form, the CDR3 reads TGTGCCAGCAGTTCGGGTGGAAACACCATATATTTT.

This clone was found a few times. The CDR3 sequence: CASSLAPGDWTEAFF. The CDR3 DNA is TGCGCCAGCAGCTTGGCCCCAGGGGATTGGACTGAAGCTTTCTTT. The rearrangement links TRBV5-1 to TRBJ1-1, with D possibly matching TRBD1 (6 bases). The CDR3 is 15 amino acids. V lost 0 bases and J lost 5, with 14 bases in between. CDR1 and CDR2 from the germline V gene are SGHRS and YFSETQ.

This chain links TRBV6-5 with TRBJ2-5; possible D gene TRBD2, 6 bases. The CDR3 totals 13 residues. Per the germline V gene, CDR1 is MNHEY and CDR2 is SVGAGI. The V end lost 4 bases, the J end lost 4 bases, and 10 bases lay between the germline ends. CDR3 nucleotides: TGTGCCAGCAGTTGGGGGAGGCGAGAGACCCAGTACTTC. Amino acids: CASSWGRRETQYF.

In the case of this clone: Other DNA sequences in the same sample also yield this CDR3. This CDR3 is CASSLAGTSSYEQYF. The CDR3 DNA reads TGTGCCAGCAGCTTAGCGGGGACTTCCTCCTACGAGCAGTACTTC. This chain joins TRBV7-2 and TRBJ2-7, with TRBD2 as a possible D gene (6 bases). The ends were cut back, 0 bases at V and 0 bases at J, with 9 bases in the middle. CDR3 length: 15 residues. The germline CDR1 and CDR2 sequences are SGHTA and FQGNSA. The full variable domain, completed using reference TRBV7-2 and TRBJ2-7, is GAGVSQSPSNKVTEKGKDVELRCDPISGHTALYWYRQSLGQGLEFLIYFQGNSAPDKSGLPSDRFSAERTGGSVSTLTIQRTQQEDSAVYLCASSLAGTSSYEQYFGPGTRLTVT.

V is TRBV9 and J is TRBJ2-2, with D perhaps matching TRBD1 (5 bases). Germline V gives CDR1 SGDLS, CDR2 YYNGEE. The CDR3 is made up of 16 amino acids. Trimming pared 0 bases from V and 3 bases from J, leaving 12 bases between. The CDR3 DNA sequence: TGTGCCAGCAGCGTAGGGGCAGGGTTTTACACCGGGGAGCTGTTTTTT. This codes for CASSVGAGFYTGELFF.

V and J are TRBV4-1 and TRBJ1-1; the D gene is possibly TRBD1 (5 bases). Germline-derived CDR1 and CDR2 are MGHRA and YSYEKL. This CDR3 has 15 amino acids. V was shortened by 4 bases and J by 1 base, with 13 bases between the two germline ends. CDR3 protein: CASSPLPQGNTEAFF. As DNA, the CDR3 is TGCGCCAGCAGCCCCCTCCCCCAGGGGAACACTGAAGCTTTCTTT.

The DNA for the CDR3 is TGTGCCAGCAGGTGGACTAGTTTAGGTGAGCAGTTCTTC. Its protein product is CASRWTSLGEQFF. The genes are TRBV6-5 and TRBJ2-1, with TRBD2 identical over 7 bases. The CDR3 loop spans 13 amino acids. Germline loops: CDR1 MNHEY, CDR2 SVGAGI. Trimming took 6 bases from V and 9 from J; bases not matched to a gene: 8.

The chain employs TRBV7-9 and TRBJ2-1; a possible D gene is TRBD2 (6 bases). Germline V CDR1 and CDR2: SEHNR, FQNEAQ (reference sequence). The CDR3 is made up of 14 amino acids. V was trimmed by 1 base and J by 5 bases, leaving 9 bases between them. The CDR3 sequence: CASSLETSHNEQFF. The CDR3 nucleotides are TGTGCCAGCAGCTTAGAAACTAGCCACAATGAGCAGTTCTTC.

A few counts support this clone. V gene TRBV7-8 combines with J gene TRBJ2-7; D is unresolved. Trimming cost V 2 bases and J 0 bases, with 11 bases left between them. The length of the CDR3 is 15 residues. Germline values: CDR1 SGHVS, CDR2 FQNEAQ. CDR3 sequence (DNA): TGTGCCAGCAGCTTAAGGAGAATTTACTCCTACGAGCAGTACTTC. Its protein product is CASSLRRIYSYEQYF.

The chain uses TRBV28 and TRBJ2-7, with a weak D call TRBD1 (5 bases). V dropped 3 bases and J dropped 3 bases, with 15 bases sitting between them. From germline, CDR1 is MDHEN and CDR2 SYDVKM. There are 15 residues in the CDR3. The CDR3, as DNA: TGTGCCAGCAGTTTGCCGGCAGGGCAAGGCTACGAGCAGTACTTC. This gives the protein CASSLPAGQGYEQYF.

The gene calls are TRBV6-5 and TRBJ2-5, with D maybe TRBD2 (5 bases). Trimming took 7 bases from V and 4 from J, leaving 19 bases between them. The CDR3 covers 15 residues. The germline gives CDR1 MNHEY, CDR2 SVGAGI. CDR3 sequence (DNA): TGTGCCAGCAACGTCTGGCGGGCCTCCGGAGAGACCCAGTACTTC. Amino acid sequence: CASNVWRASGETQYF.

This rearrangement joins TRBV28 to TRBJ2-4; D unresolved. The CDR3 consists of 15 residues. Trimming removed 4 bases at V and 0 bases at J, with 10 bases between. CDR1 MDHEN and CDR2 SYDVKM come from the germline V gene. CDR3 protein: CASSYETLAKNIQYF. The CDR3 region has the DNA TGTGCCAGCAGTTATGAGACTTTAGCCAAAAACATTCAGTACTTC. Together with reference TRBV28 and TRBJ2-4, the CDR3 gives the full variable domain: DVKVTQSSRYLVKRTGEKVFLECVQDMDHENMFWYRQDPGLGLRLIYFSYDVKMKEKGDIPEGYSVSREKKERFSLILESASTNQTSMYLCASSYETLAKNIQYFGAGTRLSVL.

The chain is built from TRBV4-3 and TRBJ2-5; 8 bases align to TRBD2. V dropped 0 bases and J dropped 5; count of bases not matched to a gene: 14. The germline V gene has CDR1 LGHNA and CDR2 YSLEER. CDR3 size: 18 residues. The CDR3 coding sequence is TGCGCCAGCAGCCAAGATCTTTTATCAGCGGGAGTGGGTGAGACCCAGTACTTC. Its translation: CASSQDLLSAGVGETQYF.

This rearrangement joins TRBV5-1 to TRBJ2-1, with D perhaps TRBD2 (7 bases). Germline CDR1 reads SGHRS; CDR2 reads YFSETQ. The CDR3 spans 15 residues. Trimming took 4 bases from V and 0 from J, leaving 11 bases between them. For the CDR3, the DNA is TGCGCCAGCAGCGGGGGGGACAACTCCTACAATGAGCAGTTCTTC. It codes for CASSGGDNSYNEQFF.

The chain couples TRBV5-1 to TRBJ2-1, with 8 bases lining up with TRBD2. Germline V gene sequence: CDR1 SGHRS, CDR2 YFSETQ. The CDR3 is made up of 16 amino acids. The ends lost 0 bases at V and 5 bases at J; junction bases unmatched: 7. The CDR3 loop reads CASSLAGLAGNNEQFF. The DNA for the CDR3 is TGCGCCAGCAGCTTGGCCGGTCTAGCGGGTAACAATGAGCAGTTCTTC. The variable domain in full, completed from reference TRBV5-1 and TRBJ2-1, reads KAGVTQTPRYLIKTRGQQVTLSCSPISGHRSVSWYQQTPGQGLQFLFEYFSETQRNKGNFPGRFSGRQFSNSRSEMNVSTLELGDSALYLCASSLAGLAGNNEQFFGPGTRLTVL.